This T cell receptor (beta chain) was identified in a study of blood T cell repertoires in COVID-19 (TCRdb year 2020). As for the study more broadly: Samples covering the acute and convalescent phases of COVID-19 were provided by collaborators in the United States, Italy and Spain. The prospective study material was composed of cDNA or gDNA derived from T cells, B-cell-depleted T cells, or PBMCs. The dataset comprised deeply sampled blood TCRbeta repertoires from subjects exposed to, actively infected with, or recovered from COVID-19. The repertoires were released in a freely available public database intended as a resource for research on the immune response to SARS-CoV-2. Samples were obtained from the ongoing ImmuneRACE study (first 160 participants) and from some 1,200 subjects provided by 6 global collaborators. A de-identified subject ID, COVID-19 status, age in years and sex were almost always included in the sample metadata. Where available, HLA class I and class II types were obtained from metadata supplied by the sample provider rather than from assay-based typing.

TCRbeta CDR3 regions were amplified from genomic DNA by means of the immunoSEQ Assay, a bias-controlled multiplex PCR. In the source study's methods: Nucleated cell counts per sample were estimated from amplification of reference gene primers within the assay. To quantify the absolute abundance of each unique TCRbeta CDR3 rearrangement, sequence reads were collapsed and filtered. For each sample, productive Simpson clonality was calculated as the square root of Simpson's diversity index across productive rearrangements. Here the immuneACCESS table is served through TCRdb, limited to in-frame sequences with V and J called. Missing clones are a known gap in these copies; in checked studies unresolved V genes cover under half, and the rest lacks a known reason. The D gene and trimming were derived from the DNA, and the V and J assignments and clone size from that table. In all, the sample holds fewer than 350,000 clones, and approximately 91% of those were seen once. Of the sample, approximately 1.5% falls within the top ten clones.

Participants in the prospective study were aged roughly 18 to 100 years, lived in 20 to 30 United States geographic areas, and enrolled through a virtual design. Cohort assignment in the prospective study relied on participant-reported clinical history from a screening survey and a study questionnaire. ImmuneRACE Cohort 3 recovered participants were defined by two consecutive negative NP/OP PCR tests, healthcare professional clearance, or symptom resolution. Mobile phlebotomists in the prospective study collected whole blood, serum and a nasopharyngeal or oropharyngeal swab from every participant. Prospective study participants could optionally give additional blood draws and questionnaires over an approximately 2-month period. Blood samples from the prospective study were shipped frozen or at room temperature prior to DNA extraction. Details on this clone: Its antigen is not yet known. Base-call qualities are not available, and no considerably larger clone is one nucleotide away. Other DNA sequences from this sample encode an identical CDR3 as well.

Study-level results and caveats: Clinical and demographic metadata were provided uncurated, with the amount varying by source and participant.

The V and J ends are trimmed by 4 bases and 0 bases, leaving 9 bases between them. The cysteine opens and the phenylalanine closes a CDR3 of 13 amino acids. The CDR3 DNA has 39 bases and is translated from base 1. CDR1 and CDR2 were assigned from the germline V gene as SQVTM and ANQGSEA. The clonotype was recovered from a woman aged 40-49 years who had recovered from COVID-19. The V and J segments used are TRBV29-1 and TRBJ1-1; no D segment can be confidently identified. Sequencing was carried out using PBMCs or T cells enriched from blood (not recorded which). The DNA sequence follows: TGCAGCGTTGGAGGGCAGCTGAACACTGAAGCTTTCTTT. The translation is CSVGGQLNTEAFF.